The following is a T cell receptor (beta chain) sequence with its context. Some clones are missing from TCRdb's copy, which holds only in-frame ones; the method was immunoSEQ multiplex PCR. The sample lists 200,000 to 250,000 clones; over 65% were seen once. Trimming took off 6 bases at V and 5 bases at J, with 26 bases between the two ends. The germline V gene encodes CDR1 MDHEN and CDR2 SYDVKM. The CDR3 spans 18 residues. The entry originates in a study of cytotoxic CD8 clonotypes in ibrutinib-treated CLL. As for the study in general: The group held 11 relapsed/refractory and around 15 treatment-naive patients, with roughly 17 IGHV unmutated.

Genomic DNA for TCR beta libraries, around 2 micrograms, came from cryopreserved PBMCs. The TCR was taken from a human donor with chronic lymphocytic leukemia. The specimen was PBMCs, collected after 12 months of ibrutinib treatment. This chain links TRBV28 with TRBJ1-5; perhaps TRBD1 as D (5 bases). The CDR3, as DNA: TGTGCCAGCAGCCCGTTCCGCGTGGTCAGGGCCCCCCATCAGCCCCAGCATTTT. Its protein product is CASSPFRVVRAPHQPQHF.